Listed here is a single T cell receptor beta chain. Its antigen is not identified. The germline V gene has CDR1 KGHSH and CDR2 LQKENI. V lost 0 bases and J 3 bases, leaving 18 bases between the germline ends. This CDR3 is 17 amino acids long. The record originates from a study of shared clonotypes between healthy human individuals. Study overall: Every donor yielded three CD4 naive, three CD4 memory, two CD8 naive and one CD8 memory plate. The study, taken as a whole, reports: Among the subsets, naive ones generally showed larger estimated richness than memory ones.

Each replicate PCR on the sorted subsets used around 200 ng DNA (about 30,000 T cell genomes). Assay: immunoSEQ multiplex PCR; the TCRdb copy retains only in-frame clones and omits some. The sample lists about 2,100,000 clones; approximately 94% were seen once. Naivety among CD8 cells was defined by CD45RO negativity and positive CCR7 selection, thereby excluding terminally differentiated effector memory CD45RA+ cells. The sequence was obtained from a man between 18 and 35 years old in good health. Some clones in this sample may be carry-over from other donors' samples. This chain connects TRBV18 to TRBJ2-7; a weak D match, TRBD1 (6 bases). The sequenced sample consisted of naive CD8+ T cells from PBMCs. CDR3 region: CASSPPGPWGLLYEQYF. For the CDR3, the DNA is TGTGCCAGCTCACCACCCGGACCTTGGGGGCTTCTCTACGAGCAGTACTTC.